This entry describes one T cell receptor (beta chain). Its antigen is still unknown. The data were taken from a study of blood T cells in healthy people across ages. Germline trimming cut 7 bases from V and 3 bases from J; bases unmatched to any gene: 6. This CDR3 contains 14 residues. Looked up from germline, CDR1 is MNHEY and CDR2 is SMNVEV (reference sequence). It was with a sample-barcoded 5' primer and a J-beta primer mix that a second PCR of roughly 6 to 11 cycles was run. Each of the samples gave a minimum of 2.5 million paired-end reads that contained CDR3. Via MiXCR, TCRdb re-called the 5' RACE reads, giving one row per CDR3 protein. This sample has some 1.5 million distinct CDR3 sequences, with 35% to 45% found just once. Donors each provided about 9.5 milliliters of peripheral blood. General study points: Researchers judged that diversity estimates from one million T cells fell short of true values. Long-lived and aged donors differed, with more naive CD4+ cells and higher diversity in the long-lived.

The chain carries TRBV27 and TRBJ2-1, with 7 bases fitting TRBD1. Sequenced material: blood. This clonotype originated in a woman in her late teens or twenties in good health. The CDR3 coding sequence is TGTGCCAGCACCACAGGGGCCATCTACAATGAGCAGTTCTTC. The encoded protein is CASTTGAIYNEQFF.